Following are 19 T cell receptor beta chains from one sample sequenced in a study of STAT5B mutations in CD4+ large granular lymphocyte leukemia. TCRdb's table, derived via immunoSEQ multiplex PCR, lists solely in-frame clones and lacks some. The sample shows some 40,000 clones, around 85% of them seen only once. Sequenced: CD4+ T cells from blood buffy coats. Every receptor here comes from a human donor in good health.

The V and J genes are TRBV30 and TRBJ2-3; D is ambiguous. V gave up 2 bases and J gave up 4 bases, with 10 bases separating them. The germline CDR1 and CDR2 sequences are GTSNPN and SVGIG (reference sequence). The length of the CDR3 is 13 residues. CDR3 loop: CAWSRGRPDTQYF. In nucleotides, the CDR3 is TGTGCCTGGAGTAGAGGTCGGCCAGATACGCAGTATTTT.

In this sample, this clone turned up a few times. The chain recombines TRBV19 with TRBJ2-2; D gene ambiguous. V shed 7 bases and J shed 5 bases, with 11 bases lying between them. CDR3 length: 13 residues. The germline V gene encodes CDR1 LNHDA and CDR2 SQIVND (reference sequence). The CDR3 reads CASNYVGTGELFF. CDR3 nucleotides: TGTGCCAGTAACTACGTCGGGACCGGGGAGCTGTTTTTT.

The chain carries TRBV6-4 and TRBJ2-2; 14 positions agree with TRBD2. The CDR3 spans 16 residues. V was pared by 6 bases and J by 5 bases, with 5 bases of the junction left unmatched. Germline assignment: CDR1 MRHNA and CDR2 SNTAGT. CDR3 DNA: TGTGCCAGCAGGAGGGGACTAGCGGGAGATACCGGGGAGCTGTTTTTT. As protein: CASRRGLAGDTGELFF.

This sequence joins TRBV25-1 and TRBJ2-7, with 7 bases fitting TRBD1. CDR1 and CDR2 (germline): MGHDK, SYGVNS. Trimming took 3 bases from V and 2 from J; bases not matched to a gene: 4. The CDR3 is made up of 14 amino acids. CDR3 residues: CASSDPGTAYEQYF. DNA for the CDR3: TGTGCCAGCAGTGATCCTGGGACAGCCTACGAGCAGTACTTC.

The V gene is TRBV5-4, the J gene TRBJ2-1, with TRBD2 identical over 8 bases. CDR3 size: 15 residues. J lost 3 bases, V lost 4 bases, and 6 bases had no gene match. CDR1 and CDR2 from the germline V gene are SGHNT and YYREEE (reference sequence). DNA for the CDR3: TGTGCCAGCAGCCAACGGGGGGGCCACTACAATGAGCAGTTCTTC. This codes for CASSQRGGHYNEQFF.

This clone was picked up one time. The chain joins TRBV15 to TRBJ2-6, with unresolved D. V lost 6 bases to trimming and J lost 2 bases, with 11 bases between them. Germline V gene sequence: CDR1 LNHNV, CDR2 YYDKDF (reference sequence). The CDR3 extends over 15 amino acids. The CDR3 loop reads CATRPRSTGANVLTF. The CDR3 DNA reads TGTGCCACCAGGCCCAGAAGTACTGGGGCCAACGTCCTGACTTTC.

The chain uses TRBV27 and TRBJ2-1; D is possibly TRBD1 (5 bases). Trimming took off 10 bases at V and 6 bases at J, with 19 bases between the two ends. This CDR3 spans 14 amino acids. Germline loops: CDR1 MNHEY, CDR2 SMNVEV (reference sequence). The CDR3 here is CAIRDRLDSNEQFF. CDR3 in DNA: TGTGCCATACGAGACAGATTAGACTCCAATGAGCAGTTCTTC.

CDR3 sequence reads: CASSPDQGVRNQPQHF. CDR3 in DNA: TGTGCCAGCTCACCGGATCAGGGGGTCCGAAATCAGCCCCAGCATTTT. V gene TRBV18 combines with J gene TRBJ1-5, with 7 bases lining up with TRBD1. V lost 3 bases to trimming and J lost 4 bases; unmatched junction nucleotides: 9. CDR1 is KGHSH and CDR2 is LQKENI in the germline V gene. The CDR3 has 16 residues.

This chain joins TRBV2 and TRBJ2-7; tentatively, D is TRBD1 (6 bases). Trimming took off 1 base at V and 9 bases at J, with 7 bases between the two ends. Germline CDR1 reads SNHLY; CDR2 reads FYNNEI. This CDR3 is built from 11 residues. The CDR3 is CASSEVQGQYF. The CDR3 nucleotides are TGTGCCAGCAGTGAAGTACAGGGGCAGTACTTC.

This sequence joins TRBV7-7 and TRBJ2-5, with unresolved D. The J call is in doubt because the DNA end fits TRBJ2-7 better. From germline, CDR1 is SSHAT and CDR2 FNYEAQ (reference sequence). The length of the CDR3 is 15 residues. CDR3 protein: CASSFQQVSSYEQYF. The CDR3 DNA is TGTGCCAGCAGCTTCCAGCAGGTAAGCTCCTACGAGCAGTACTTC.

The J gene is TRBJ1-2, the V gene TRBV2, with 10 bases fitting TRBD1. Germline assignment: CDR1 SNHLY and CDR2 FYNNEI. The CDR3 has 14 residues. With V trimmed by 6 bases and J by 7 bases, 8 bases remained unmatched. DNA of the CDR3: TGTGCCAGCAGCGACCGGGACAGGGGCGTTGGCTACACCTTC. This gives the protein CASSDRDRGVGYTF. Supplemented by reference TRBV2 and TRBJ1-2, the full variable domain reads EPEVTQTPSHQVTQMGQEVILRCVPISNHLYFYWYRQILGQKVEFLVSFYNNEISEKSEIFDDQFSVERPDGSNFTLKIRSTKLEDSAMYFCASSDRDRGVGYTFGSGTRLTVV.

The rearrangement joins TRBV2 to TRBJ2-5, with 7 bases lining up with TRBD1. Germline V CDR1 and CDR2: SNHLY, FYNNEI. V was pared by 4 bases and J by 4 bases, with 6 bases of the junction left unmatched. This CDR3 region has 14 residues. As DNA, the CDR3 is TGTGCCAGCAGTGGTAGGACAGGCGCAGAGACCCAGTACTTC. Translated: CASSGRTGAETQYF.

V usage is TRBV5-1 and J usage is TRBJ2-7; the match to TRBD1 covers 9 bases. Germline loops: CDR1 SGHRS, CDR2 YFSETQ. The CDR3 runs 13 residues. V gave up 7 bases and J gave up 4 bases; unmatched junction bases: 6. The CDR3 reads CASSGTGMYEQYF. The CDR3, as DNA: TGCGCCAGCTCCGGGACAGGGATGTACGAGCAGTACTTC.

The chain couples TRBV5-1 to TRBJ2-6; 7 nucleotides match TRBD1. The CDR3 has 18 amino acids. Germline V CDR1 and CDR2: SGHRS, YFSETQ. Losses at the gene ends were 0 bases for V and 0 bases for J; bases not matched to a gene: 6. The CDR3 DNA reads as TGCGCCAGCAGCTTGGGACAGGGCCTTGGCTCTGGGGCCAACGTCCTGACTTTC. It is translated as CASSLGQGLGSGANVLTF.

CDR3 amino acids: CAWSLLVTDTQYF. For the CDR3, the DNA is TGTGCCTGGAGTCTCTTGGTGACAGATACGCAGTATTTT. The rearrangement links TRBV30 to TRBJ2-3; D is undetermined. V dropped 2 bases and J dropped 3 bases, with 9 bases sitting between them. CDR1 and CDR2 from the germline V gene are GTSNPN and SVGIG (reference sequence). The CDR3 sequence is 13 residues long.

The chain carries TRBV7-2 and TRBJ2-1; TRBD1 matches at 7 bases. V was pared by 5 bases and J by 9 bases, with 10 bases of the junction left unmatched. The CDR3 has 14 residues. Germline V CDR1 and CDR2: SGHTA, FQGNSA. CDR3 DNA: TGTGCCAGCAGCGTTAGGACAGGATTTGTTGAGCAGTTCTTC. This translates into CASSVRTGFVEQFF.

The V call is TRBV5-6, the J call TRBJ2-7; no definite D call. The CDR3 is 11 amino acids. In germline, CDR1 is SGHDT, CDR2 YYEEEE. The germline V and J ends were trimmed by 4 bases and 2 bases, with 4 bases remaining between them. DNA of the CDR3: TGTGCCAGCAGCGGGGCCTACGAGCAGTACTTC. It yields the protein CASSGAYEQYF.

The chain recombines TRBV2 with TRBJ2-5; 10 nucleotides align to TRBD1. The V gene end was trimmed by 9 bases and the J gene end by 11 bases; junction bases not matched to a gene: 9. This CDR3 spans 12 amino acids. Per the germline V gene, CDR1 is SNHLY and CDR2 is FYNNEI. The CDR3 loop is CASAGQGFRQYF. CDR3 nucleotide sequence: TGTGCCAGTGCGGGACAGGGGTTCAGGCAGTACTTC.

This chain joins TRBV6-5 and TRBJ1-5; maybe TRBD1 (5 bases). Germline lookup yields CDR1 MNHEY and CDR2 SVGAGI. Trimming shortened V by 0 bases and J by 5 bases, and 11 bases separated the two germline ends. This CDR3 has 15 amino acids. The CDR3 DNA reads TGTGCCAGCAGTTACTCAAGCAGGGTTGATCAGCCCCAGCATTTT. Translating gives CASSYSSRVDQPQHF.